The clone carrying this T cell receptor (beta chain) came up once. Its antigen remains unidentified. This sample stems from a study of shared clonotypes between healthy human individuals. For the study at large: The donor pool was made up of a couple of women and three men aged 18 to 49. Per donor, CD8 memory used one plate, CD8 naive used two, CD4 memory used three and CD4 naive used three. Notes on the study in general: Between a handful of donors, naive CD4 clonotypes were shared at a level of around 4.8%. The researchers took only blood, and tissue repertoires probably look different.

The naive CD8 fraction comprised CD45RO-negative cells positively selected for CCR7 and excluded terminally differentiated effector memory CD45RA+ cells. Trimming removed 6 bases from V and 2 bases from J; junction bases left unmatched: 7. This CDR3 has 14 residues. Germline-derived CDR1 and CDR2 are PRHDT and FYEKMQ (reference sequence). Method: immunoSEQ multiplex PCR; TCRdb's copy keeps in-frame clones and lacks some. The table includes about 680,000 clones, about 90% detected once. This sequence originates from a man aged 25 to 45 in good health. The sample was naive CD8+ T cells sorted from blood. V usage is TRBV13 and J usage is TRBJ2-7; 7 bases line up with TRBD2. CDR3 protein: CASSFGTIPYEQYF. CDR3 in DNA: TGTGCCAGCAGTTTCGGGACTATACCCTACGAGCAGTACTTC. The full variable domain, completed using reference TRBV13 and TRBJ2-7, is AAGVIQSPRHLIKEKRETATLKCYPIPRHDTVYWYQQGPGQDPQFLISFYEKMQSDKGSIPDRFSAQQFSDYHSELNMSSLELGDSALYFCASSFGTIPYEQYFGPGTRLTVT.